Shown below are 23 T cell receptor beta chains from a single sample sequenced in a study of T-cell memory formation after mild COVID-19. TCRdb itself ran the 5' RACE reads through MiXCR, one entry per CDR3 protein. The sample has about 560,000 distinct CDR3 sequences, 20% to 25% seen once. Material: PBMCs or a T cell subset sorted from them (not recorded which). Source of these receptors: an adult woman who had mild COVID-19 (a few samples of this study predate the infection). Cell type and time point are not known.

The chain employs TRBV9 and TRBJ2-1; maybe TRBD1 (6 bases). This CDR3 is 13 amino acids long. Germline lookup yields CDR1 SGDLS and CDR2 YYNGEE. V lost 0 bases and J 6 bases, leaving 7 bases between the germline ends. CDR3 protein: CASSVEGVNEQFF. In nucleotides, the CDR3 is TGTGCCAGCAGCGTAGAGGGGGTCAATGAGCAGTTCTTC.

This clonotype was found once. The V gene is TRBV5-1, the J gene TRBJ2-1; 9 bases line up with TRBD2. J lost 7 bases, V lost 3 bases, and 5 bases had no gene match. The germline CDR1 and CDR2 sequences are SGHRS and YFSETQ. This CDR3 is 14 amino acids long. This CDR3 is CASSSGAGGNEQFF. The CDR3, as DNA: TGCGCCAGCAGCTCCGGGGCGGGAGGGAATGAGCAGTTCTTC.

The table lists this clonotype with a few counts. The J gene is TRBJ1-4, the V gene TRBV20-1; 9 nucleotides match TRBD1. Germline V lookup: CDR1 DFQATT, CDR2 SNEGSKA (reference sequence). Losses at the gene ends were 0 bases for V and 5 bases for J; bases not matched to a gene: 4. This CDR3 is 15 amino acids long. CDR3 amino acids: CSAREGQGKNEKLFF. The DNA of the CDR3 is TGCAGTGCTAGAGAGGGACAGGGAAAAAATGAAAAACTGTTTTTT.

This clonotype was detected a few times. The J gene is TRBJ2-2, the V gene TRBV19; 10 bases fit TRBD2. The CDR3 length is 16 residues. From germline, CDR1 is LNHDA and CDR2 SQIVND (reference sequence). Trimming at V came to 5 bases and at J to 4 bases, leaving 7 bases not matched to a gene. The CDR3 sequence is CASSPLAGALTGELFF. In DNA, the CDR3 is TGTGCCAGTAGTCCTCTAGCGGGAGCTCTCACCGGGGAGCTGTTTTTT. Full variable domain (rest looked up from reference TRBV19 and TRBJ2-2): DGGITQSPKYLFRKEGQNVTLSCEQNLNHDAMYWYRQDPGQGLRLIYYSQIVNDFQKGDIAEGYSVSREKKESFPLTVTSAQKNPTAFYLCASSPLAGALTGELFFGEGSRLTVL.

J is TRBJ1-2 and V is TRBV20-1; D remains ambiguous. This CDR3 is 16 amino acids long. V was cut by 6 bases and J by 4 bases, with 24 bases left in between. Germline V lookup: CDR1 DFQATT, CDR2 SNEGSKA (reference sequence). The CDR3 is CSAPPKGQATTYGYTF. CDR3 nucleotides: TGCAGTGCCCCCCCCAAAGGGCAGGCCACTACCTATGGCTACACCTTC.

This clonotype occurred once. The rearrangement joins TRBV7-8 to TRBJ2-7; tentatively, D is TRBD1 or TRBD2 (5 bases each). CDR3 length equals 14 residues. Germline CDR1 SGHVS, CDR2 FQNEAQ. V was clipped by 5 bases and J by 3 bases, with 14 bases between them. The DNA of the CDR3 is TGTGCCAGCAGCCTACTGGGGGAGCACTACGAGCAGTACTTC. It yields the protein CASSLLGEHYEQYF.

For the CDR3, the DNA is TGTGCCAGCAGTCCGACTAGCGGGTCAGGTGTGCATACGCAGTATTTT. Its protein product is CASSPTSGSGVHTQYF. The chain links TRBV3-1 to TRBJ2-3, with 10 bases identical to TRBD2. CDR3 length: 16 residues. V was pared by 6 bases and J by 7 bases, with 13 bases of the junction left unmatched. Germline assignment: CDR1 LGHDT and CDR2 YNNKEL (reference sequence).

This rearrangement joins TRBV6-4 to TRBJ2-2; D perhaps matches TRBD2 (5 bases). There are 14 residues in the CDR3. Germline CDR1 MRHNA, CDR2 SNTAGT. Trimming shortened V by 8 bases and J by 4 bases, and 14 bases separated the two germline ends. The CDR3 loop is CASQLEEVTGELFF. The CDR3 DNA reads as TGTGCCAGCCAACTAGAGGAGGTCACCGGGGAGCTGTTTTTT.

In this sample, this clonotype turned up a few times. The gene calls are TRBV6-2 or TRBV6-3 and TRBJ1-1; D is unclear. There are 13 residues in the CDR3. Germline loops: CDR1 MNHEY, CDR2 SVGEGT. Between the trimmed V and J ends, which lost 6 bases and 3 bases, there was a span of 11 bases. CDR3 sequence (DNA): TGTGCCAGCAGGGAGGACGCACACACTGAAGCTTTCTTT. It yields the protein CASREDAHTEAFF.

This clonotype appeared a few times. The rearrangement joins TRBV19 to TRBJ1-1; D gene unclear. Trimming cost V 4 bases and J 0 bases, with 15 bases left between them. This CDR3 region has 16 residues. CDR1 is LNHDA and CDR2 is SQIVND in the germline V gene (reference sequence). The DNA for the CDR3 is TGTGCCAGTAGTACACCCCTTCTTGGGTTGAACACTGAAGCTTTCTTT. The encoded protein is CASSTPLLGLNTEAFF.

The rearrangement joins TRBV6-5 to TRBJ2-5, with D possibly matching TRBD1 (6 bases). The V end was cut by 5 bases, the J end by 1 base, with 17 bases between. This CDR3 is 16 amino acids long. Germline assignment: CDR1 MNHEY and CDR2 SVGAGI. Here the CDR3 DNA reads TGTGCCAGCAGTAAAACTCCAGGGGTGGGCCAAGAGACCCAGTACTTC. Translating it yields CASSKTPGVGQETQYF.

This clonotype has more than one count but fewer than ten. This chain connects TRBV15 to TRBJ1-1; no reliable D call. The CDR3 runs 16 residues. Trimming pared 0 bases from V and 3 bases from J, leaving 14 bases between. In germline, CDR1 is LNHNV, CDR2 YYDKDF (reference sequence). As DNA, the CDR3 is TGTGCCACCAGCAGAGATCACCAATCCGGTGACACTGAAGCTTTCTTT. Its translation is CATSRDHQSGDTEAFF.

The chain carries TRBV29-1 and TRBJ2-7; TRBD2 aligns across 8 bases. V shed 7 bases and J 3 bases; nucleotides not matched to a gene: 8. The germline CDR1 and CDR2 sequences are SQVTM and ANQGSEA. CDR3 length equals 13 residues. The CDR3 DNA sequence: TGCAGCGCCGCGGGGGGACGGAACTACGAGCAGTACTTC. Residues: CSAAGGRNYEQYF.

This clonotype has more than one count but fewer than ten. The chain carries TRBV18 and TRBJ2-5; no clear D. CDR1 KGHSH and CDR2 LQKENI come from the germline V gene. Trimming removed 2 bases from V and 0 bases from J, with 4 bases in between. This CDR3 has 13 residues. CDR3 loop: CASSPGHQETQYF. In DNA form, the CDR3 reads TGTGCCAGCTCACCAGGGCACCAAGAGACCCAGTACTTC.

This chain connects TRBV3-1 to TRBJ2-3; D not certain. The CDR3 extends over 13 amino acids. Germline values: CDR1 LGHDT, CDR2 YNNKEL (reference sequence). V was clipped by 8 bases and J by 5 bases, with 14 bases between them. The CDR3 spells CASRAGLRDTQYF. DNA of the CDR3: TGTGCCAGCCGGGCAGGCTTGAGAGATACGCAGTATTTT.

The chain uses TRBV5-1 and TRBJ1-1; a weak D match, TRBD1 (6 bases). Germline V lookup: CDR1 SGHRS, CDR2 YFSETQ. The germline V and J ends were trimmed by 3 bases and 3 bases, with 15 bases remaining between them. The CDR3 contains 15 residues. CDR3 sequence reads: CASSSLGGRDTEAFF. The CDR3 nucleotides are TGCGCCAGCAGCTCCCTAGGGGGTCGGGACACTGAAGCTTTCTTT.

The gene calls are TRBV15 and TRBJ2-7; TRBD2 agrees at 7 bases. CDR1 is LNHNV and CDR2 is YYDKDF in the germline V gene (reference sequence). This CDR3 region has 14 residues. V gave up 1 base and J gave up 7 bases; unmatched junction bases: 7. The CDR3 DNA sequence: TGTGCCACCAGCAGAGTTGTTACAGCGGGAGAGCAGTACTTC. The encoded protein is CATSRVVTAGEQYF.

The J gene is TRBJ2-1, the V gene TRBV24-1, with D perhaps being TRBD1 or TRBD2 (5 bases each). Germline loops: CDR1 KGHDR, CDR2 SFDVKD. The CDR3 loop spans 14 amino acids. Trimming removed 4 bases from V and 5 bases from J, with 11 bases in between. CDR3 amino acids: CATSESGTNNEQFF. The DNA for the CDR3 is TGTGCCACCAGTGAATCCGGGACCAACAATGAGCAGTTCTTC.

Many counts were recorded for this clonotype. The chain couples TRBV7-2 to TRBJ2-7, with D unresolved. The germline V gene encodes CDR1 SGHTA and CDR2 FQGNSA. The germline V and J ends were trimmed by 5 bases and 2 bases, with 4 bases remaining between them. This CDR3 has 11 amino acids. CDR3 residues: CASSNAYEQYF. CDR3 DNA: TGTGCCAGCAGCAACGCCTACGAGCAGTACTTC.

This clonotype was counted at least ten times. A junction boundary mismatches the germline segment, possibly from a read error. The chain recombines TRBV7-2 with TRBJ2-5; tentative D call: TRBD1 (7 bases). The germline V gene encodes CDR1 SGHTA and CDR2 FQGNSA. CDR3 length: 15 amino acids. The CDR3, as DNA: TGCGCCAGCAGCTTGGACTCAGGGGGGCAAGAGACCCAGTACTTC. It translates to CASSLDSGGQETQYF.

This chain links TRBV29-1 with TRBJ1-2; D gene ambiguous. Trimming took off 0 bases at V and 8 bases at J, with 13 bases between the two ends. There are 13 residues in the CDR3. The germline V gene has CDR1 SQVTM and CDR2 ANQGSEA. Written as DNA, the CDR3 is TGCAGCGTTGAAGAAGACTTGCTAGACGGCTACACCTTC. Amino acids: CSVEEDLLDGYTF.

V and J are TRBV4-3 and TRBJ2-7; possible D gene TRBD2, 5 bases. The CDR3 has 15 amino acids. From germline, CDR1 is LGHNA and CDR2 YSLEER. The V end was cut by 1 base, the J end by 3 bases, with 13 bases between. The CDR3 region is CASSQVGGLIYEQYF. CDR3 bases: TGCGCCAGCAGCCAAGTTGGAGGCTTAATCTACGAGCAGTACTTC.

This clonotype was detected many times. The chain couples TRBV5-1 to TRBJ2-2; D is unresolved. Trimming cost V 5 bases and J 2 bases, with 10 bases left between them. The V gene's germline CDR1 is SGHRS and CDR2 YFSETQ. The CDR3 runs 14 residues. The CDR3 loop reads CASSSDGNTGELFF. DNA for the CDR3: TGCGCCAGCAGTTCGGACGGAAACACCGGGGAGCTGTTTTTT.